This T cell receptor beta chain was retrieved from a study of T-cell reconstitution after alpha-beta-depleted transplantation in children. Unique molecular identifiers tagged the TCRbeta library. One entry per CDR3 protein results from TCRdb running MiXCR on the PCR reads. Seen here are around 500,000 distinct CDR3 sequences, under 15% observed once, and the top ten hold under 7%. This receptor was taken from a human donor who donated a stem cell graft to a child with combined immunodeficiency. The sequencing here drew on PBMCs from the stem cell graft donor, taken from the stem cell graft.

The CDR3 coding sequence is TGTGCCAGCACCCCTGGCGGGAGGGCTGGGGCCAACGTCCTGACTTTC. Translation: CASTPGGRAGANVLTF. This chain links TRBV12-3 or TRBV12-4 with TRBJ2-6, with TRBD2 matching 9 bases. The CDR3 length is 16 residues. The junction had 6 bases not matched to a gene; V was cut back by 7 bases and J by 2 bases.